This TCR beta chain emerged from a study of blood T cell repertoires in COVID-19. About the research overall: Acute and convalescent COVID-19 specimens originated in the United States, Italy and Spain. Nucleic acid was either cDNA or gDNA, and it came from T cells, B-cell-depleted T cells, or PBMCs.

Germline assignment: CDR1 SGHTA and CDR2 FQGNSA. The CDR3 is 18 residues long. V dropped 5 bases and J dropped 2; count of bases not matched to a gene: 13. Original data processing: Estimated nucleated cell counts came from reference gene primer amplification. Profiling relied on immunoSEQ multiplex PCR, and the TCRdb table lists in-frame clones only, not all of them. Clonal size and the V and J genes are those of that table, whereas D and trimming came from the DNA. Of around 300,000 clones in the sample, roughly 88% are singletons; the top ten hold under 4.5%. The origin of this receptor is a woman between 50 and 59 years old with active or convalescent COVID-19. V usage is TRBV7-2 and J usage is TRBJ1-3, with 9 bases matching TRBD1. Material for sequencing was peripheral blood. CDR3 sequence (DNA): TGTGCCAGCAGCCCACAGGGGGCGAAAGGGGTGACTGGAAACACCATATATTTT. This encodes CASSPQGAKGVTGNTIYF.